This T cell receptor (beta chain) is drawn from a study of cytomegalovirus exposure and HLA in healthy donors. Background on the study: Unique TCRs numbering around 80 million, obtained from HLA-typed donors, made up an early data release.

The study ran its PCR with 60 Vbeta and 13 Jbeta primers. The method was immunoSEQ multiplex PCR; TCRdb's version includes in-frame clones alone and lacks a portion of them. The table shows some 200,000 clones, with 85% to 90% occurring only once. Trimming at V came to 7 bases and at J to 1 base, leaving 9 bases not matched to a gene. The CDR3 contains 15 residues. Per the germline V gene, CDR1 is SNHLY and CDR2 is FYNNEI. The sequence derives from a woman aged 18-29 years in good health and CMV-seronegative. The J gene is TRBJ2-5, the V gene TRBV2, with 7 nucleotides matching TRBD1. The sample consisted of PBMCs. CDR3 nucleotide sequence: TGTGCCAGCACCCGGACAGGCAGCTCCCAAGAGACCCAGTACTTC. This sequence encodes CASTRTGSSQETQYF.